These 28 T cell receptor beta chains originate from one sample sequenced in a study of blood T cell repertoires in COVID-19. Repertoires were generated with immunoSEQ multiplex PCR, while TCRdb's copy carries only in-frame clones and drops some. The sample has approximately 150,000 clones, about 84% seen once. Sequencing was performed on peripheral blood. All receptors come from a woman aged 50 to 60 with acute or convalescent COVID-19.

This clone was seen just once. This CDR3 reads CASSPNREETQYF. The CDR3 coding sequence is TGTGCCAGTAGCCCAAACAGGGAAGAGACCCAGTACTTC. The J gene is TRBJ2-5, the V gene TRBV19; TRBD1 is a possible D gene (6 bases). CDR3 length equals 13 residues. Per germline, CDR1 LNHDA and CDR2 SQIVND (reference sequence). The V end lost 6 bases, the J end lost 3 bases, and 11 bases lay between the germline ends.

Comments on this clone: At one of its ends the junction is not consistent with the germline gene, which may arise from a read error. This chain links TRBV5-1 with TRBJ2-5; 11 nucleotides match TRBD2. Germline CDR1 SGHRS, CDR2 YFSETQ. This CDR3 is 16 amino acids long. This chain's CDR3 is CASSLGLAGPQGTQYF. The CDR3 DNA is TGCGCCAGCAGCTTGGGACTAGCGGGGCCCCAAGGGACCCAGTACTTC.

The chain carries TRBV5-8 and TRBJ2-3, with TRBD1 identical over 10 bases. Losses at the gene ends were 6 bases for V and 3 bases for J; bases not matched to a gene: 7. Germline CDR1 and CDR2: SGHTS and YDEGEE. This CDR3 comprises 15 residues. The CDR3 loop reads CASTTGQGETDTQYF. The CDR3 nucleotides read TGTGCCAGCACCACTGGACAGGGGGAAACAGATACGCAGTATTTT.

CDR3 sequence reads: CASSLFTGGKNEQYF. CDR3 nucleotide sequence: TGTGCCAGCAGCCTATTCACAGGGGGCAAGAACGAGCAGTACTTC. The chain couples TRBV28 to TRBJ2-7; 9 positions match TRBD1. Germline V CDR1 and CDR2: MDHEN, SYDVKM. V lost 6 bases, J lost 5 bases, and 11 bases stayed unmatched. The CDR3 contains 15 residues. The whole variable domain, remainder taken from reference TRBV28 and TRBJ2-7, is DVKVTQSSRYLVKRTGEKVFLECVQDMDHENMFWYRQDPGLGLRLIYFSYDVKMKEKGDIPEGYSVSREKKERFSLILESASTNQTSMYLCASSLFTGGKNEQYFGPGTRLTVT.

This rearrangement joins TRBV28 to TRBJ1-1, with unresolved D. CDR3 length equals 12 residues. Germline V gene data show CDR1 as MDHEN and CDR2 as SYDVKM. V was trimmed by 2 bases and J by 4 bases, leaving 5 bases between them. Here the CDR3 DNA reads TGTGCCAGCAGTTTAGGGCCCACTGAAGCTTTCTTT. Encoded protein: CASSLGPTEAFF.

The chain carries TRBV11-3 and TRBJ2-1, with 8 bases lining up with TRBD2. The CDR3 runs 17 residues. Trimming at V came to 0 bases and at J to 4 bases, leaving 8 bases not matched to a gene. The germline V gene has CDR1 SGHNT and CDR2 YENEEA. The CDR3 DNA sequence: TGTGCCAGCAGCTTAGAAGGTAATAGCGGGGCGTACAATGAGCAGTTCTTC. Encoded protein: CASSLEGNSGAYNEQFF.

The table lists this clone with a count of one. The chain combines TRBV20-1 with TRBJ2-7; 7 bases align to TRBD1. V gave up 3 bases and J gave up 0 bases; unmatched junction bases: 11. Germline CDR1 reads DFQATT; CDR2 reads SNEGSKA (reference sequence). CDR3 length: 16 residues. CDR3 protein: CSASLSKRTGSYEQYF. In DNA, the CDR3 is TGCAGTGCTAGTCTCTCCAAACGGACAGGCTCCTACGAGCAGTACTTC.

This clone was recorded once. This chain uses TRBV7-2 with TRBJ1-2, with D possibly matching TRBD1 (6 bases). V was trimmed by 5 bases and J by 7 bases, leaving 14 bases between them. Germline-derived CDR1 and CDR2 are SGHTA and FQGNSA. CDR3 size: 13 residues. This CDR3 reads CASSTYEGGGYTF. CDR3 in DNA: TGTGCCAGCAGCACCTACGAAGGGGGTGGCTACACCTTC.

This clone came up a few times. The V and J genes are TRBV7-8 and TRBJ2-1, with D possibly being TRBD1 (6 bases). Between the trimmed V and J ends, which lost 5 bases and 10 bases, there was a span of 15 bases. In germline, CDR1 is SGHVS, CDR2 FQNEAQ. The CDR3 contains 13 residues. DNA of the CDR3: TGTGCCAGCAGCCCAAATACAGGGAACGAGCAGTTCTTC. Its translation is CASSPNTGNEQFF.

This rearrangement joins TRBV19 to TRBJ1-5; 8 positions match TRBD1. V shed 5 bases, J shed 8 bases, and the junction held 11 bases outside the gene matches. This CDR3 has 15 amino acids. Looked up from germline, CDR1 is LNHDA and CDR2 is SQIVND (reference sequence). Here the CDR3 reads CASSRPQGAGKPQHF. DNA of the CDR3: TGTGCCAGTAGTCGCCCCCAGGGGGCTGGGAAGCCCCAGCATTTT.

CDR3 nucleotides: TGTGCCAGCAGCCCGACAGGAACCCAAGAGACCCAGTACTTC. Its translation: CASSPTGTQETQYF. This chain links TRBV5-4 with TRBJ2-5, with TRBD1 as a possible D gene (6 bases). The V and J ends lost 4 bases and 1 base respectively, with 11 bases between them. The CDR3 extends over 14 amino acids. CDR1 is SGHNT and CDR2 is YYREEE in the germline V gene (reference sequence).

This chain uses TRBV4-3 with TRBJ2-2, with 7 positions matching TRBD1. Germline CDR1 and CDR2: LGHNA and YSLEER. The trim removed 4 bases at V and 0 bases at J, leaving 2 bases unmatched. CDR3 length: 15 amino acids. DNA for the CDR3: TGCGCCAGCAGCCCTGGACAGGCGAACACCGGGGAGCTGTTTTTT. Encoded protein: CASSPGQANTGELFF.

This chain links TRBV10-1 with TRBJ2-1; 9 positions match TRBD2. The CDR3 totals 14 residues. J gave up 3 bases and V 8 bases, and 5 bases lay outside the gene matches. Germline lookup yields CDR1 WNHNN and CDR2 SYGVQD (reference sequence). CDR3 DNA sequence: TGCGCCAGCGAACCTAGCGGGGTCTACAATGAGCAGTTCTTC. Its protein product is CASEPSGVYNEQFF.

DNA for the CDR3: TGTGCCAGCAGTGGAGCTGGACAGGGGGGTACCTATGGCTACACCTTC. Protein: CASSGAGQGGTYGYTF. The chain combines TRBV6-1 with TRBJ1-2, with 10 bases matching TRBD1. Germline values: CDR1 MNHNS, CDR2 SASEGT. This CDR3 is 16 amino acids long. Losses at the gene ends were 4 bases for V and 4 bases for J; bases not matched to a gene: 9.

The genes are TRBV18 and TRBJ1-3, with D uncertain. V was trimmed by 6 bases and J by 0 bases, leaving 9 bases between them. The CDR3 consists of 14 residues. Germline CDR1 KGHSH, CDR2 LQKENI. CDR3 protein: CASSSGNSGNTIYF. The CDR3, as DNA: TGTGCCAGCTCCTCGGGGAACTCTGGAAACACCATATATTTT.

V gene TRBV18 combines with J gene TRBJ2-1; the D gene is possibly TRBD1 (5 bases). CDR3 size: 18 residues. Germline CDR1 and CDR2: KGHSH and LQKENI. Trimming shortened V by 2 bases and J by 4 bases, and 21 bases separated the two germline ends. This chain's CDR3 is CASSPFFGSDKRYNEQFF. Here the CDR3 DNA reads TGTGCCAGCTCACCATTTTTCGGTTCGGACAAAAGATACAATGAGCAGTTCTTC.

The V and J genes are TRBV6-2 or TRBV6-3 and TRBJ2-6; TRBD2 is a possible D gene (5 bases). V was clipped by 4 bases and J by 1 base, with 11 bases between them. The CDR3 runs to 16 residues. Germline-derived CDR1 and CDR2 are MNHEY and SVGEGT. The DNA of the CDR3 is TGTGCCAGCAGTTGGACTCCCGCGTCTGGGGCCAACGTCCTGACTTTC. Encoded protein: CASSWTPASGANVLTF.

This clone was counted between two and nine times. V is TRBV5-5 and J is TRBJ2-2; 9 bases are shared with TRBD2. CDR1 SGHKS and CDR2 YYEKEE come from the germline V gene (reference sequence). Trimming took 3 bases from V and 4 from J; bases not matched to a gene: 10. The CDR3 contains 17 residues. CDR3: CASSSDLRLAVTGELFF. Here the CDR3 DNA reads TGTGCCAGCAGCTCGGACCTACGACTAGCGGTCACCGGGGAGCTGTTTTTT.

The chain recombines TRBV5-1 with TRBJ1-5, with 10 nucleotides matching TRBD1. The CDR3 spans 17 residues. Germline V gene lookup returns CDR1 SGHRS and CDR2 YFSETQ. Unmatched junction bases numbered 14, after V lost 4 bases and J lost 7 bases. The CDR3 region is CASSAQPGQGTGQPQHF. The CDR3 coding sequence is TGCGCCAGCAGCGCGCAACCGGGACAGGGGACGGGCCAGCCCCAGCATTTT. The full variable domain, its missing parts supplied by reference TRBV5-1 and TRBJ1-5, is KAGVTQTPRYLIKTRGQQVTLSCSPISGHRSVSWYQQTPGQGLQFLFEYFSETQRNKGNFPGRFSGRQFSNSRSEMNVSTLELGDSALYLCASSAQPGQGTGQPQHFGDGTRLSIL.

J is TRBJ2-3 and V is TRBV5-1, with TRBD2 matching 12 bases. CDR1 and CDR2 (germline): SGHRS, YFSETQ. J was trimmed by 5 bases and V by 3 bases; bases with no gene match: 10. The CDR3 contains 17 residues. The CDR3: CASSSEKTSGGQDTQYF. Here the CDR3 DNA reads TGCGCCAGCAGCTCCGAGAAGACTAGCGGGGGACAAGATACGCAGTATTTT.

The rearrangement joins TRBV6-2 or TRBV6-3 to TRBJ1-1; no firm D call. CDR1 is MNHEY and CDR2 is SVGEGT in the germline V gene. The CDR3 is made up of 12 amino acids. The V gene lost 4 bases and the J gene lost 5 bases, with 8 bases spanning the gap. The CDR3, as DNA: TGTGCCAGCAGTTTTTCCGTGACTGAAGCTTTCTTT. Amino acid sequence: CASSFSVTEAFF.

This sequence joins TRBV9 and TRBJ1-5, with a tentative D call TRBD1 (5 bases). The length of the CDR3 is 15 residues. V lost 0 bases to trimming and J lost 4 bases, with 11 bases between them. The germline CDR1 and CDR2 sequences are SGDLS and YYNGEE. The CDR3 loop is CASSVGGRVNQPQHF. For the CDR3, the DNA is TGTGCCAGCAGCGTAGGGGGCAGGGTAAATCAGCCCCAGCATTTT.

This chain connects TRBV19 to TRBJ1-5; 8 bases are a match to TRBD1. The CDR3 is 13 residues long. Germline V CDR1 and CDR2: LNHDA, SQIVND (reference sequence). J was trimmed by 7 bases and V by 1 base; bases with no gene match: 0. CDR3 sequence: CASSIGQGQPQHF. The CDR3 DNA reads TGTGCCAGTAGTATAGGACAGGGGCAGCCCCAGCATTTT.

This clone was seen a handful of times. The chain has TRBV19 and TRBJ1-1, with TRBD1 matching over 11 bases. In germline, CDR1 is LNHDA, CDR2 SQIVND (reference sequence). This CDR3 comprises 16 residues. V lost 0 bases to trimming and J lost 8 bases; unmatched junction nucleotides: 8. CDR3 residues: CASSIESPGQGAEAFF. The CDR3 DNA reads as TGTGCCAGTAGTATAGAATCTCCCGGACAGGGGGCAGAAGCTTTCTTT.

The chain is built from TRBV3-1 (or the pseudogene TRBV3-2) and TRBJ1-6; D perhaps matches TRBD1 (6 bases). CDR1 LGHDT and CDR2 YNNKEL come from the germline V gene (reference sequence). CDR3 length: 15 amino acids. V was pared by 1 base and J by 10 bases, with 14 bases between. The CDR3 nucleotides read TGTGCCAGCAGCCAAGCAACAGGGCCACCATCACCCCTCCACTTT. This gives the protein CASSQATGPPSPLHF.

V usage is TRBV4-1 and J usage is TRBJ2-1; 8 bases are a match to TRBD1. Germline values: CDR1 MGHRA, CDR2 YSYEKL. The CDR3 consists of 17 residues. The J segment lost 5 bases and the V segment lost 0 bases, leaving 9 bases of the junction unmatched. The CDR3 DNA reads TGCGCCAGCAGCCAAGAGATGAACAGGGGGTTCGACAATGAGCAGTTCTTC. This codes for CASSQEMNRGFDNEQFF.

This clone appeared a single time. In DNA, the CDR3 is TGTGCCAGCAGAAGTAGCGGGGGGACCCACAATGAGCAGTTCTTC. Translating it yields CASRSSGGTHNEQFF. This chain uses TRBV28 with TRBJ2-1; the match to TRBD2 covers 10 bases. Germline CDR1 is MDHEN and CDR2 is SYDVKM. Trimming at V came to 6 bases and at J to 5 bases, leaving 7 bases not matched to a gene. The CDR3 totals 15 residues.

V and J are TRBV20-1 and TRBJ2-3; D is unresolved. Per the germline V gene, CDR1 is DFQATT and CDR2 is SNEGSKA (reference sequence). The CDR3 runs to 11 residues. V lost 6 bases, J lost 7 bases, and 11 bases lay in between. The CDR3 region has the DNA TGCAGTGCGAGGCCGGAGAATACGCAGTATTTT. This codes for CSARPENTQYF.